What follows is one TCR beta chain and its context. The assay used deep level. Unsorted PBMC replicate PCRs used approximately 300 ng DNA, 25,000 to 35,000 T cell genomes. Only in-frame clones appear in the TCRdb table, and some are missing; sequencing was by immunoSEQ multiplex PCR. The sample lists about 500,000 clones; 75% to 80% were seen once. This sample is drawn from a study of shared clonotypes between healthy human individuals. CDR3 length equals 13 residues. Trimming removed 4 bases from V and 5 bases from J; junction bases left unmatched: 2. Looked up from germline, CDR1 is KGHSH and CDR2 is LQKENI.

The material sequenced was PBMCs. This receptor was taken from a woman aged 40 to 50 in good health. Some clones in this sample may be carry-over from other donors' samples. The genes are TRBV18 and TRBJ2-3, with 8 bases lining up with TRBD2. The CDR3 loop reads CASSRREGDTQYF. For the CDR3, the DNA is TGTGCCAGCTCACGCCGGGAGGGAGATACGCAGTATTTT.